A single sample is the source of the 26 T cell receptor beta chains below, sequenced in a study of shared clonotypes between healthy human individuals. The repertoire was sequenced with immunoSEQ multiplex PCR; TCRdb's copy has only in-frame clones and lacks some. This sample has about 380,000 clones, with 95% to 97% found just once. Material for sequencing was memory CD8+ T cells sorted from blood. The subset denotes: CD45RO+ cells pooled with CCR7-negative TemRA cells. The origin of the receptors is a man aged 25 to 45 in good health.

The chain uses TRBV18 and TRBJ1-1, with 8 nucleotides matching TRBD1. The CDR3 contains 13 residues. Germline lookup yields CDR1 KGHSH and CDR2 LQKENI. V dropped 3 bases and J dropped 6; count of bases not matched to a gene: 3. DNA for the CDR3: TGTGCCAGCTCACCTGACAGGGGTTCTGAAGCTTTCTTT. Protein product: CASSPDRGSEAFF.

The J gene is TRBJ1-5, the V gene TRBV10-3, with TRBD1 matching over 12 bases. V was pared by 6 bases and J by 3 bases, with 6 bases of the junction left unmatched. CDR1 ENHRY and CDR2 SYGVKD come from the germline V gene. The CDR3 has 16 residues. The chain's CDR3 is CAISPGTGGLNQPQHF. CDR3 coding DNA: TGTGCCATCAGCCCCGGGACAGGGGGCCTCAATCAGCCCCAGCATTTT.

The chain has TRBV5-4 and TRBJ2-3; 7 nucleotides align to TRBD2. The trim removed 4 bases at V and 4 bases at J, leaving 15 bases unmatched. The CDR3 contains 17 residues. Looked up from germline, CDR1 is SGHNT and CDR2 is YYREEE (reference sequence). The CDR3 sequence is CASSGRAPGLTADTQYF. For the CDR3, the DNA is TGTGCCAGCAGCGGGAGGGCTCCGGGCCTTACGGCAGATACGCAGTATTTT.

This rearrangement joins TRBV14 to TRBJ2-7, with 7 bases that match TRBD1. Per the germline V gene, CDR1 is SGHDN and CDR2 is FVKESK. The CDR3 sequence is 16 residues long. Trimming at V came to 4 bases and at J to 4 bases, leaving 13 bases not matched to a gene. CDR3 in amino acids: CASSPLNRGRVYEQYF. CDR3 nucleotide sequence: TGTGCCAGCAGCCCACTAAACAGGGGTAGAGTATACGAGCAGTACTTC. The full variable domain, with the rest looked up from reference TRBV14 and TRBJ2-7, is EAGVTQFPSHSVIEKGQTVTLRCDPISGHDNLYWYRRVMGKEIKFLLHFVKESKQDESGMPNNRFLAERTGGTYSTLKVQPAELEDSGVYFCASSPLNRGRVYEQYFGPGTRLTVT.

The chain has TRBV28 and TRBJ2-3, with 10 positions matching TRBD2. The CDR3 has 15 residues. Germline V gene sequence: CDR1 MDHEN, CDR2 SYDVKM. The V segment lost 7 bases and the J segment 4 bases; nucleotides outside the gene matches: 8. The CDR3 here is CASTLAGVVSDTQYF. CDR3 bases: TGTGCCAGCACCCTAGCGGGAGTTGTGTCAGATACGCAGTATTTT.

V usage is TRBV5-1 and J usage is TRBJ1-1; 8 bases are shared with TRBD1. Germline loops: CDR1 SGHRS, CDR2 YFSETQ. CDR3 length equals 15 residues. Trimming took 3 bases from V and 4 from J; bases not matched to a gene: 8. The CDR3: CASSSKTGGGTEAFF. The CDR3 DNA reads as TGCGCCAGCAGCTCGAAAACAGGGGGAGGCACTGAAGCTTTCTTT.

The rearrangement links TRBV30 to TRBJ2-7; 7 positions match TRBD2. CDR3 length: 15 amino acids. Germline lookup yields CDR1 GTSNPN and CDR2 SVGIG (reference sequence). V lost 1 base, J lost 6 bases, and 12 bases stayed unmatched. The CDR3 here is CAWSERTRPEGEQYF. The CDR3 DNA is TGTGCCTGGAGTGAACGGACTAGACCAGAGGGCGAGCAGTACTTC.

The rearrangement links TRBV7-2 to TRBJ2-6, with 11 nucleotides matching TRBD1. CDR3 size: 18 residues. Per germline, CDR1 SGHTA and CDR2 FQGNSA. Trimming cost V 6 bases and J 1 base; bases outside gene matches: 8. The CDR3 DNA reads TGTGCCAGCAGGGTAACCGGGACAGGGGGGTCTGGGGCCAACGTCCTGACTTTC. Translated, it gives CASRVTGTGGSGANVLTF.

The chain recombines TRBV5-8 with TRBJ1-2, with TRBD1 matching over 9 bases. Germline trimming cut 5 bases from V and 7 bases from J; bases unmatched to any gene: 12. The CDR3 runs 15 residues. Germline V gives CDR1 SGHTS, CDR2 YDEGEE. The CDR3 nucleotides are TGTGCCAGCAGAAGCACCGGGACAGGGAGACGTGGCTACACCTTC. Translated: CASRSTGTGRRGYTF.

This clone was seen only once. The rearrangement uses TRBV7-9 and TRBJ2-1; D call uncertain. Trimming left V 5 bases short and J 2 bases short, with 10 bases between. Germline V gives CDR1 SEHNR, CDR2 FQNEAQ (reference sequence). This CDR3 spans 14 amino acids. The DNA of the CDR3 is TGTGCCAGCAGCCCTACCTCGACCTACAATGAGCAGTTCTTC. Translating gives CASSPTSTYNEQFF.

The chain links TRBV10-1 to TRBJ2-3, with TRBD2 identical over 13 bases. Germline V gene lookup returns CDR1 WNHNN and CDR2 SYGVQD (reference sequence). The CDR3 runs 16 residues. The ends lost 6 bases at V and 3 bases at J; junction bases unmatched: 6. The CDR3 sequence is CASSSGLAGVTDTQYF. The CDR3 nucleotides read TGCGCCAGCAGCTCCGGACTAGCGGGAGTTACAGATACGCAGTATTTT.

Turning to this clone: Relative to the germline gene, one junction end is altered; a read error may explain this. The chain has TRBV7-7 and TRBJ2-3; no definite D call. The CDR3 loop spans 14 amino acids. Looked up from germline, CDR1 is SSHAT and CDR2 is FNYEAQ (reference sequence). The CDR3 coding sequence is TGTGCTAGCAGCTTATTAGGTCGGGCAGATACGCAGTATTTT. Its protein product is CASSLLGRADTQYF.

This clone was seen a few times. The chain uses TRBV21-1 and TRBJ2-7; the DNA was not used to check the table's D call, TRBD2. TRBV21-1 corresponds to a pseudogene. The CDR3 consists of 15 residues. CDR3 coding DNA: TGTGCCAGCAGCAACGTCGGGGGGAGGGCCCCCGAGCAGTACTTC. This sequence encodes CASSNVGGRAPEQYF.

The chain combines TRBV11-3 with TRBJ2-7; tentatively, D is TRBD2 (6 bases). Deletions cut 1 base from V and 3 bases from J, with 19 bases between. The CDR3 sequence is 17 residues long. Germline loops: CDR1 SGHNT, CDR2 YENEEA. The CDR3 DNA reads TGTGCCAGCAGCTTAGCCCCCTCCTTGGAGGGGTACTACGAGCAGTACTTC. Translating it yields CASSLAPSLEGYYEQYF. The entire variable domain, with the rest obtained from reference TRBV11-3 and TRBJ2-7, is as follows: EAGVVQSPRYKIIEKKQPVAFWCNPISGHNTLYWYLQNLGQGPELLIRYENEEAVDDSQLPKDRFSAERLKGVDSTLKIQPAELGDSAVYLCASSLAPSLEGYYEQYFGPGTRLTVT.

CDR3 sequence (DNA): TGTGCCTGGAGAGGACAGGGGGAAACCGGGGAGCTGTTTTTT. Translated, it gives CAWRGQGETGELFF. The rearrangement links TRBV30 to TRBJ2-2; 10 bases agree with TRBD1. Trimming took 3 bases from V and 5 from J; bases not matched to a gene: 3. CDR1 and CDR2 (germline): GTSNPN, SVGIG (reference sequence). This CDR3 is 14 amino acids long.

The J gene is TRBJ2-3, the V gene TRBV2; 10 nucleotides agree with TRBD2. Trimming cost V 6 bases and J 4 bases; bases outside gene matches: 4. Looked up from germline, CDR1 is SNHLY and CDR2 is FYNNEI. This CDR3 contains 14 residues. The CDR3 reads CASRETSGPDTQYF. In DNA form, the CDR3 reads TGTGCCAGCAGGGAGACTAGCGGGCCAGATACGCAGTATTTT.

In its sample, this clone was seen once. The chain joins TRBV2 to TRBJ2-7, with D perhaps matching TRBD2 (6 bases). The CDR3 loop spans 16 amino acids. Looked up from germline, CDR1 is SNHLY and CDR2 is FYNNEI. Trimming cost V 6 bases and J 3 bases, with 21 bases left between them. Here the CDR3 DNA reads TGTGCCAGCAGACCAAGCCGGGAGCGGATAGACTACGAGCAGTACTTC. Translated: CASRPSRERIDYEQYF. Supplemented by reference TRBV2 and TRBJ2-7, the full variable domain reads EPEVTQTPSHQVTQMGQEVILRCVPISNHLYFYWYRQILGQKVEFLVSFYNNEISEKSEIFDDQFSVERPDGSNFTLKIRSTKLEDSAMYFCASRPSRERIDYEQYFGPGTRLTVT.

The chain carries TRBV7-9 and TRBJ2-5; a possible D gene is TRBD2 (6 bases). Germline values: CDR1 SEHNR, CDR2 FQNEAQ (reference sequence). Trimming took 3 bases from V and 5 from J, leaving 19 bases between them. The CDR3 covers 16 residues. CDR3 protein: CASSFVRRARGETQYF. CDR3 nucleotide sequence: TGTGCCAGCAGCTTCGTAAGAAGGGCCCGGGGGGAGACCCAGTACTTC.

V gene TRBV19 combines with J gene TRBJ2-7, with D uncertain. The V gene's germline CDR1 is LNHDA and CDR2 SQIVND (reference sequence). V lost 5 bases and J lost 4, with 15 bases in between. CDR3 length: 14 amino acids. In DNA form, the CDR3 reads TGTGCCAGTAGTTCCCGGACGGCTATTTACGAGCAGTACTTC. Protein: CASSSRTAIYEQYF.

The CDR3 protein is CASSLTLAAGGYNEQFF. The CDR3 DNA follows: TGCGCCAGCAGCTTGACCTTAGCGGCAGGCGGCTACAATGAGCAGTTCTTC. The rearrangement joins TRBV5-1 to TRBJ2-1; D is possibly TRBD2 (6 bases). The CDR3 totals 17 residues. Per the germline V gene, CDR1 is SGHRS and CDR2 is YFSETQ. Trimming cost V 1 base and J 3 bases, with 17 bases left between them.

The chain has TRBV9 and TRBJ2-2, with a tentative D call TRBD2 (6 bases). The V gene lost 4 bases and the J gene lost 6 bases, with 13 bases spanning the gap. The CDR3 extends over 14 amino acids. Germline loops: CDR1 SGDLS, CDR2 YYNGEE. CDR3 residues: CASSRLSGAGELFF. CDR3 nucleotides: TGTGCCAGCAGCCGACTTTCGGGAGCCGGGGAGCTGTTTTTT.

This clone came up once. V is TRBV10-1 and J is TRBJ2-7; tentative D call: TRBD1 (6 bases). Germline V gene lookup returns CDR1 WNHNN and CDR2 SYGVQD (reference sequence). The CDR3 consists of 15 residues. Trimming removed 2 bases at V and 7 bases at J, with 18 bases between. CDR3 sequence reads: CASSEPGQMKMEQYF. In DNA form, the CDR3 reads TGCGCCAGCAGTGAGCCCGGACAGATGAAGATGGAGCAGTACTTC.

The rearrangement links TRBV6-5 to TRBJ2-2; tentatively, D is TRBD1 (6 bases). Trimming pared 6 bases from V and 8 bases from J, leaving 13 bases between. There are 13 residues in the CDR3. CDR1 MNHEY and CDR2 SVGAGI come from the germline V gene. In DNA form, the CDR3 reads TGTGCCAGCAGGTTAACAGGGTCTGGGGAGCTGTTTTTT. Encoded protein: CASRLTGSGELFF.

This sequence joins TRBV19 and TRBJ1-1, with TRBD1 matching 7 bases. Germline V lookup: CDR1 LNHDA, CDR2 SQIVND (reference sequence). CDR3 length: 13 residues. V lost 5 bases and J lost 4; bases outside the gene matches: 4. The CDR3 nucleotides read TGTGCCAGTAGTTGGGCAGGGGGCACTGAAGCTTTCTTT. Protein product: CASSWAGGTEAFF.

The J gene is TRBJ1-4, the V gene TRBV6-5; D is unclear. CDR1 and CDR2 from the germline V gene are MNHEY and SVGAGI. V lost 2 bases and J 10 bases, leaving 17 bases between the germline ends. The CDR3 is 15 amino acids. The CDR3 bases are TGTGCCAGCAGTTACGGCGAGGGCATTGCGAGAAAACTGTTTTTT. Encoded protein: CASSYGEGIARKLFF.

The table lists this clone with a count of one. This rearrangement joins TRBV6-1 to TRBJ2-7; D remains ambiguous. Germline CDR1 reads MNHNS; CDR2 reads SASEGT. V was trimmed by 7 bases and J by 1 base, leaving 11 bases between them. CDR3 length equals 13 residues. The CDR3 DNA sequence: TGTGCCAGCAAACTTCTTGGGTCCTACGAGCAGTACTTC. Its translation: CASKLLGSYEQYF.